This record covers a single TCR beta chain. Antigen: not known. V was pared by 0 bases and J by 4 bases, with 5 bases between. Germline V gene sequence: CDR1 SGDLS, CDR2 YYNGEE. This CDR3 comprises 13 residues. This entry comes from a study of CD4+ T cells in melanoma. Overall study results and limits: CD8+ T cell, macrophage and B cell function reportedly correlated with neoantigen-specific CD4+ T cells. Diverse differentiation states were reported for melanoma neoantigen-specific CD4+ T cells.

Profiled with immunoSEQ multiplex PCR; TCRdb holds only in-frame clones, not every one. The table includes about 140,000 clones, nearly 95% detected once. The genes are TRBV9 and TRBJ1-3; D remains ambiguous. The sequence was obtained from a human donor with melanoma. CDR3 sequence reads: CASSVGWGNTIYF. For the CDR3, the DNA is TGTGCCAGCAGCGTAGGCTGGGGAAACACCATATATTTT.